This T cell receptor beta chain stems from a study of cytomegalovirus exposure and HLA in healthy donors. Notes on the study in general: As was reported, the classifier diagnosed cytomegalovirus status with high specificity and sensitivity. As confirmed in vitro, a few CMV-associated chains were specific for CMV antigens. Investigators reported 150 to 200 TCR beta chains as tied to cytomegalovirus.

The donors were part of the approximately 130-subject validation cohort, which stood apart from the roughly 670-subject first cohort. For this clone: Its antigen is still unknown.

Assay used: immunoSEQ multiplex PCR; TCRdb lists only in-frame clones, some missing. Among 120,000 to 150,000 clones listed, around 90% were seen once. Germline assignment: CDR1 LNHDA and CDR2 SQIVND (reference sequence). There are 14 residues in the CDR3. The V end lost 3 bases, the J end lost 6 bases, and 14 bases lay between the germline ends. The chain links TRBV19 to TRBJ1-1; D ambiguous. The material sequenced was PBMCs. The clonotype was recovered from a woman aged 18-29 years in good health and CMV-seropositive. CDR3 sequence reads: CASSIGWANSEAFF. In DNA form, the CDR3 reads TGTGCCAGTAGTATCGGTTGGGCCAATTCTGAAGCTTTCTTT. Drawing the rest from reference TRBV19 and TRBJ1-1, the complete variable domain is DGGITQSPKYLFRKEGQNVTLSCEQNLNHDAMYWYRQDPGQGLRLIYYSQIVNDFQKGDIAEGYSVSREKKESFPLTVTSAQKNPTAFYLCASSIGWANSEAFFGQGTRLTVV.